What follows are 12 T cell receptor beta chains derived from one specimen sequenced in a study of blood T cell repertoires in COVID-19. Profiling relied on immunoSEQ multiplex PCR, and the TCRdb table lists in-frame clones only, not all of them. This sample has about 70,000 clones, with 80% to 85% found just once. Sequenced input: peripheral blood. The receptors derive from an older woman with acute or convalescent COVID-19.

The chain combines TRBV3-1 (or the pseudogene TRBV3-2) with TRBJ1-2; no clear D gene. Germline V CDR1 and CDR2: LGHDT, YNNKEL (reference sequence). The CDR3 length is 17 residues. V dropped 4 bases and J dropped 6 bases, with 24 bases sitting between them. CDR3 sequence: CASSPLNSVPPNNGYTF. For the CDR3, the DNA is TGTGCCAGCAGCCCCCTGAATTCCGTCCCCCCGAACAATGGCTACACCTTC.

The rearrangement links TRBV20-1 to TRBJ1-2; TRBD1 might be the D (6 bases). Looked up from germline, CDR1 is DFQATT and CDR2 is SNEGSKA (reference sequence). The CDR3 spans 13 residues. V gave up 6 bases and J gave up 2 bases, with 13 bases separating them. This CDR3 is CSASGQRNYGYTF. CDR3 nucleotides: TGCAGTGCCAGTGGACAGCGAAACTATGGCTACACCTTC.

The rearrangement uses TRBV6-5 and TRBJ1-2, with 9 bases aligning to TRBD1. The germline V gene has CDR1 MNHEY and CDR2 SVGAGI. This CDR3 is 15 amino acids long. J lost 2 bases, V lost 2 bases, and 3 bases had no gene match. The DNA for the CDR3 is TGTGCCAGCAGTTACATAGGACAGGGGAACTATGGCTACACCTTC. Translating it yields CASSYIGQGNYGYTF.

The CDR3 sequence: CASSAVAGSTDTQYF. DNA of the CDR3: TGTGCCAGTAGTGCCGTTGCGGGGAGCACAGATACGCAGTATTTT. The chain uses TRBV19 and TRBJ2-3, with D maybe TRBD2 (6 bases). V gave up 5 bases and J gave up 0 bases, with 12 bases separating them. The CDR3 contains 15 residues. The germline V gene encodes CDR1 LNHDA and CDR2 SQIVND (reference sequence).

The chain recombines TRBV3-1 (or the pseudogene TRBV3-2) with TRBJ1-1, with TRBD1 matching 9 bases. With 4 bases clipped from V and 11 bases from J, the junction kept 5 bases outside the gene matches. The germline gives CDR1 LGHDT, CDR2 YNNKEL (reference sequence). The CDR3 is 12 residues long. The CDR3 loop reads CASSPQGARAFF. CDR3 bases: TGTGCCAGCAGCCCACAGGGGGCTCGGGCTTTCTTT.

The CDR3 DNA reads TGTGCCAGCAGCCGGGACAGGGGGGGAACCTACGAGCAGTACTTC. Amino acids: CASSRDRGGTYEQYF. J is TRBJ2-7 and V is TRBV7-2; 11 nucleotides line up with TRBD1. The CDR3 loop spans 15 amino acids. V trimming: 5 bases; J trimming: 2 bases; junction bases outside the gene matches: 5. CDR1 is SGHTA and CDR2 is FQGNSA in the germline V gene.

The chain links TRBV19 to TRBJ2-1, with D perhaps TRBD1 (6 bases). This CDR3 is 15 amino acids long. With 2 bases removed from V and 6 bases from J, the gap between germline ends came to 14 bases. CDR1 is LNHDA and CDR2 is SQIVND in the germline V gene (reference sequence). This CDR3 reads CASSIQIGQFNEQFF. The CDR3, as DNA: TGTGCCAGTAGTATACAAATCGGACAGTTCAATGAGCAGTTCTTC.

The rearrangement uses TRBV7-8 and TRBJ2-3, with 7 bases that match TRBD1. CDR3 length equals 20 residues. Trimming took 3 bases from V and 0 from J; bases not matched to a gene: 18. The germline gives CDR1 SGHVS, CDR2 FQNEAQ. CDR3 nucleotide sequence: TGTGCCAGCAGCTTTCCGAGGGGGCCGTGGAGCGAAAAAAGCACAGATACGCAGTATTTT. Amino acid sequence: CASSFPRGPWSEKSTDTQYF.

The gene calls are TRBV5-5 and TRBJ1-2; unclear D gene. This CDR3 spans 14 amino acids. The germline V and J ends were trimmed by 0 bases and 5 bases, with 11 bases remaining between them. The V gene's germline CDR1 is SGHKS and CDR2 YYEKEE (reference sequence). The CDR3 spells CASSLDSRVYGYTF. As DNA, the CDR3 is TGTGCCAGCAGCTTGGATTCGCGCGTTTATGGCTACACCTTC.

The rearrangement links TRBV29-1 to TRBJ1-2; D unresolved. The germline gives CDR1 SQVTM, CDR2 ANQGSEA. V lost 2 bases to trimming and J lost 3 bases, with 13 bases between them. The CDR3 length is 14 residues. CDR3 in amino acids: CSVESRGADYGYTF. CDR3 nucleotides: TGCAGCGTTGAAAGTCGAGGAGCGGACTATGGCTACACCTTC.

This sequence joins TRBV12-3 or TRBV12-4 and TRBJ1-2, with TRBD1 as a possible D gene (5 bases). The CDR3 has 13 amino acids. Deletions cut 5 bases from V and 2 bases from J, with 9 bases between. In DNA form, the CDR3 reads TGTGCCAGCAGTAGCGGGGCCAACTATGGCTACACCTTC. It encodes CASSSGANYGYTF.

V and J are TRBV4-1 and TRBJ1-5, with D perhaps matching TRBD1 (5 bases). Germline V gene data show CDR1 as MGHRA and CDR2 as YSYEKL. V shed 3 bases and J shed 5 bases, with 14 bases lying between them. The CDR3 contains 15 residues. CDR3: CASSQVWGVDQPQHF. The CDR3 DNA is TGCGCCAGCAGCCAGGTATGGGGGGTGGATCAGCCCCAGCATTTT.